This T cell receptor (beta chain) was sequenced for a study of blood T cell repertoires in COVID-19. Per germline, CDR1 SGHRS and CDR2 YFSETQ. CDR3 length equals 15 residues. With 3 bases clipped from V and 2 bases from J, the junction kept 7 bases outside the gene matches. Repertoires were generated with immunoSEQ multiplex PCR, while TCRdb's copy carries only in-frame clones and drops some. The table shows fewer than 300,000 clones, with roughly 85% occurring only once. The TCR comes from a woman between 18 and 30 years old with acute or convalescent COVID-19. This chain uses TRBV5-1 with TRBJ2-7; TRBD2 matches 8 bases. The sample comprised peripheral blood. The CDR3 reads CASSWGAGGPYEQYF. Written as DNA, the CDR3 is TGCGCCAGCAGCTGGGGGGCGGGAGGACCCTACGAGCAGTACTTC. Full variable domain (remainder filled in from reference TRBV5-1 and TRBJ2-7): KAGVTQTPRYLIKTRGQQVTLSCSPISGHRSVSWYQQTPGQGLQFLFEYFSETQRNKGNFPGRFSGRQFSNSRSEMNVSTLELGDSALYLCASSWGAGGPYEQYFGPGTRLTVT.